The clone carrying this T cell receptor (beta chain) was seen ten or more times. Its target is not known. The read halts 3 residues ahead of the CDR3 end, with the missing end drawn from the germline J gene. This sample was included in a study of T cell clonality in common variable immunodeficiency. Per germline, CDR1 LNHDA and CDR2 SQIVND (reference sequence). This CDR3 is built from 20 residues. V lost 1 base to trimming and J lost 0 bases; unmatched junction nucleotides: 9. Equal genomic DNA amounts from CVID and control samples were sequenced. This table comes from immunoSEQ multiplex PCR, and its TCRdb copy is limited to in-frame clones, with some not included. The data show over 35,000 clones, with none appearing a single time. General study points: TCRbeta clonality was increased in CVID versus healthy controls.

This sequence was found in a person aged 18 to 70 in good health. The chain uses TRBV19 and TRBJ2-3; 14 bases align to TRBD2. Sequencing was carried out using peripheral blood mononuclear cells. CDR3 DNA, as far as it was read: TGTGCCAGTAGTATAGCTCGGACTAGCGGGAGGTATCTTAGCACAGATACG. Its protein product is CASSIARTSGRYLSTDT. Given in full, the CDR3 is CASSIARTSGRYLSTDTQYF.